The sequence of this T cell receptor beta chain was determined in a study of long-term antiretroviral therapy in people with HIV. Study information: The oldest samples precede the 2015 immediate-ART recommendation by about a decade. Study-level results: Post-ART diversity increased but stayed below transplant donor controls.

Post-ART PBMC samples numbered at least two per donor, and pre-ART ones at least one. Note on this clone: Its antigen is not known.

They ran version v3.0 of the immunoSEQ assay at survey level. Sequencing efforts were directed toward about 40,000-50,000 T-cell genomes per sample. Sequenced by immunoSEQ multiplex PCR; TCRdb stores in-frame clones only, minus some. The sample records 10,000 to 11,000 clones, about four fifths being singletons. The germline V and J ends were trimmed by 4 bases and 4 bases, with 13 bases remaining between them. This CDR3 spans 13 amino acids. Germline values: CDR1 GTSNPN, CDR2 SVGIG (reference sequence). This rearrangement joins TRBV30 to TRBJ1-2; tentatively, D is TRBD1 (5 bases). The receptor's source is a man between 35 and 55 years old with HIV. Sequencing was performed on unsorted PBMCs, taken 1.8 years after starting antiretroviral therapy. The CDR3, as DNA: TGTGCCTGGATGTTGGAGGGGACCTATGGCTACACCTTC. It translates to CAWMLEGTYGYTF.